This TCR beta chain was profiled in a study of control samples from healthy donors and cancer patients. Measured with immunoSEQ multiplex PCR; TCRdb has only the in-frame clones, and not every one. Found here are 90,000 to 100,000 clones, 79% of them singletons; the top ten hold about 11%. Germline lookup yields CDR1 GTSNPN and CDR2 SVGIG (reference sequence). V was shortened by 0 bases and J by 2 bases, with 20 bases between the two germline ends. The CDR3 has 17 residues. The clonotype originates from a woman under 40 in good health. This chain connects TRBV30 to TRBJ2-7; tentative D call: TRBD2 (5 bases). The sequenced material came from blood. CDR3 protein: CAWSVKGIRGRTYEQYF. CDR3 coding DNA: TGTGCCTGGAGTGTGAAAGGGATCCGGGGAAGGACCTACGAGCAGTACTTC.